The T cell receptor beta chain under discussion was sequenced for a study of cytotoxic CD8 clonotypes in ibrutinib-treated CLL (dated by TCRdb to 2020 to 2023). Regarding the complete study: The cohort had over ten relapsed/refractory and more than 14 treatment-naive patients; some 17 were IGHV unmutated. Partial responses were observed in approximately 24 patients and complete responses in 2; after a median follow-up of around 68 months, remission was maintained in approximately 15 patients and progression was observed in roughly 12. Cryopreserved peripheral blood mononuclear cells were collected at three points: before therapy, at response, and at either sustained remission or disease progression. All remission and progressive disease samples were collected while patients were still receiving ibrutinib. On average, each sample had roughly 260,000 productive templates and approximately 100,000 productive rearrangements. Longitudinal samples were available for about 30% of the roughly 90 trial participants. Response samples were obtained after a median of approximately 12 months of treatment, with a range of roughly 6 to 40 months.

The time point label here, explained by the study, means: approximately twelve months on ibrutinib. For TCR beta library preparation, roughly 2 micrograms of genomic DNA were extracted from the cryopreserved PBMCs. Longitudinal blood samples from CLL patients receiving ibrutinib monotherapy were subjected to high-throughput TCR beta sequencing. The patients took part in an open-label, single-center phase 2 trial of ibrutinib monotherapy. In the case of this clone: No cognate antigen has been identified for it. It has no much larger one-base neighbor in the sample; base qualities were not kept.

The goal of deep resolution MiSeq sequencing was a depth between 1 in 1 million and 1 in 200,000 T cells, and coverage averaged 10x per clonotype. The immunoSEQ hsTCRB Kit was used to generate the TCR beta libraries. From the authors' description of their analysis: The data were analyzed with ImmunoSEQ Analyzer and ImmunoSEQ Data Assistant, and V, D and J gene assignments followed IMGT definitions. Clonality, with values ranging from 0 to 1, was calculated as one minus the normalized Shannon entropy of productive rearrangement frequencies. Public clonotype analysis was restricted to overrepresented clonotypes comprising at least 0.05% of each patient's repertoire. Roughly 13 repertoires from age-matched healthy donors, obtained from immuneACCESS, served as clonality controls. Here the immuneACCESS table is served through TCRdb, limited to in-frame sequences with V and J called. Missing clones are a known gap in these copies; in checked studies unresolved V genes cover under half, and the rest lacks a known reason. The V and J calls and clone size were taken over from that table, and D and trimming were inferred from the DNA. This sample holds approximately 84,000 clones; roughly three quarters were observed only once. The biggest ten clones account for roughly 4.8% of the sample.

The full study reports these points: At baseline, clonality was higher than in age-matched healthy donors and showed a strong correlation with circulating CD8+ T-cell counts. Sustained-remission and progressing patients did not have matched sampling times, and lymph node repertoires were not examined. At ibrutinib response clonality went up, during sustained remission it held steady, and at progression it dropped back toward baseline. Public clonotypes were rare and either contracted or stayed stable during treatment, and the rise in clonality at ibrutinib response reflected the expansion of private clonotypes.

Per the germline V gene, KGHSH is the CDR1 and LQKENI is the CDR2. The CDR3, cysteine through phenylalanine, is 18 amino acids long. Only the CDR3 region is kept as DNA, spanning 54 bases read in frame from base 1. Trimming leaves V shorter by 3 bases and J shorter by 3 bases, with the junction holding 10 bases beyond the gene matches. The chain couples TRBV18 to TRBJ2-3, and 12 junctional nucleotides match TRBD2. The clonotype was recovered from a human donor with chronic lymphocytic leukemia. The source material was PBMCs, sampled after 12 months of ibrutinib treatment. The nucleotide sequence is TGTGCCAGCTCACCCCCTCGACCGACTAGCGGGGGAACAGATACGCAGTATTTT. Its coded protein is CASSPPRPTSGGTDTQYF.